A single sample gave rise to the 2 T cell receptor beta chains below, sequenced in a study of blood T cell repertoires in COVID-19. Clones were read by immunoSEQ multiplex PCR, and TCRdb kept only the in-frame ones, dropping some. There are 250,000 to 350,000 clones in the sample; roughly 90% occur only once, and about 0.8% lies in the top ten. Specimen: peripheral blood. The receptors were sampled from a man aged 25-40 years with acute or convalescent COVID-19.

The CDR3 is CASSIQGIPQHF. The CDR3 DNA is TGTGCCAGCAGTATACAGGGGATACCCCAGCATTTT. V usage is TRBV28 and J usage is TRBJ1-5, with 7 bases that match TRBD1. J was trimmed by 10 bases and V by 5 bases; bases with no gene match: 5. There are 12 residues in the CDR3. Germline V CDR1 and CDR2: MDHEN, SYDVKM.

CDR3 in amino acids: CASSRPGQGYSPLHF. The CDR3 region has the DNA TGTGCCAGCAGCCGTCCGGGACAGGGGTATTCACCCCTCCACTTT. The chain has TRBV11-2 and TRBJ1-6, with 10 nucleotides matching TRBD1. CDR3 size: 15 residues. CDR1 and CDR2 (germline): SGHAT, FQNNGV. The trim removed 5 bases at V and 8 bases at J, leaving 6 bases unmatched.